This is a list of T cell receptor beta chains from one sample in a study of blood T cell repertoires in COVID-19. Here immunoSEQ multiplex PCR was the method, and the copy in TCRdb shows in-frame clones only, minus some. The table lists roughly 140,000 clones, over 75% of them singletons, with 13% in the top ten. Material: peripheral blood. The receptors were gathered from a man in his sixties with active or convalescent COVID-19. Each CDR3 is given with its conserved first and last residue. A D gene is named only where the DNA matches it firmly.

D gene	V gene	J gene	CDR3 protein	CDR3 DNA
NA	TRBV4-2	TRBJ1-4	CASSQDDRSEKLFF	TGTGCCAGCAGCCAAGACGACAGGTCCGAAAAACTGTTTTTT
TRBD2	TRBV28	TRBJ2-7	CASRRSTLRAGAYEQYF	TGTGCCAGCAGACGTAGTACCCTCCGCGCGGGAGCCTACGAGCAGTACTTC
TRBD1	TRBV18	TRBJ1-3	CASSPQGASGNTIYF	TGTGCCAGCTCACCACAGGGGGCCTCTGGAAACACCATATATTTT
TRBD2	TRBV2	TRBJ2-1	CASSRTSGRVNEQFF	TGTGCCAGCAGTAGGACTAGCGGGAGGGTAAATGAGCAGTTCTTC
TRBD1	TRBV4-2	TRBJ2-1	CASSQDPGQHFYNEQFF	TGTGCCAGCAGCCAAGACCCGGGACAGCATTTTTACAATGAGCAGTTCTTC
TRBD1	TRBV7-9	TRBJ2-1	CASSAGGLGYNEQFF	TGTGCCAGCAGCGCAGGGGGCTTAGGCTACAATGAGCAGTTCTTC
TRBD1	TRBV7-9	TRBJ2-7	CASTKAGQGNREQYF	TGTGCCAGCACCAAAGCGGGACAGGGAAATCGCGAGCAGTACTTC
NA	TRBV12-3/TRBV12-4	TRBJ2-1	CASGTSSYNEQFF	TGTGCCAGCGGGACTTCATCTTACAATGAGCAGTTCTTC
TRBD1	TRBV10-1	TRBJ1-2	CARTTGTGKGYTF	TGCGCCAGGACCACCGGGACAGGGAAGGGCTACACCTTC
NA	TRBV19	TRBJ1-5	CASSTTPAGNQPQHF	TGTGCCAGTAGTACAACCCCGGCGGGCAATCAGCCCCAGCATTTT
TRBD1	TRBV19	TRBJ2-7	CASSIEGQYYEQYF	TGTGCCAGTAGTATAGAGGGACAGTACTACGAGCAGTACTTC